Sequencing of this T cell receptor beta chain was carried out in a study of cytomegalovirus exposure and HLA in healthy donors. Trimming left V 1 base short and J 0 bases short, with 7 bases between. CDR1 and CDR2 from the germline V gene are SGHDT and YYEEEE. The CDR3 has 14 residues. Findings and caveats of the study: Based on reports, TCR beta sequences accurately predicted HLA-A and HLA-B alleles for most subjects.

On this clone: Its specificity is not known.

PCR primers comprised 60 Vbeta and 13 Jbeta primers. TCRdb's table, derived via immunoSEQ multiplex PCR, lists solely in-frame clones and lacks some. In the table there are under 200,000 clones, approximately 75% of which are singletons. The rearrangement uses TRBV5-6 and TRBJ1-2; D is possibly TRBD1 (5 bases). This TCR derives from a girl between 5 and 17 years old in good health and CMV-seronegative. The sequenced sample was PBMCs. CDR3 residues: CASSLSGSNYGYTF. CDR3 in DNA: TGTGCCAGCAGCTTGTCAGGGTCTAACTATGGCTACACCTTC.